Listed below are T cell receptor beta chains from one sample, sequenced in a study of cytomegalovirus exposure and HLA in healthy donors. Only in-frame clones appear in the TCRdb table, and some are missing; sequencing was by immunoSEQ multiplex PCR. The table has 250,000 to 400,000 clones, around 90% seen once; the top ten hold around 0.96%. Sample: PBMCs. Source of these receptors: a young man in good health and CMV-seronegative. CDR3s include the opening cysteine and the closing phenylalanine or tryptophan. The D gene is left open where the match is weak. Part of the rows lack a size; the others show once, few, many or a class for expanded clones.

15	TRBV27	.	.	TRBJ2-6	TGTGCCAGCAGTTCCCAGGCTTTGGGGGCCAACGTCCTGACTTTC	CASSSQALGANVLTF
13	TRBV10-2	.	TRBD1	TRBJ1-5	TGCGCCAGCAGTTTCACAGGGGATCAGCCCCAGCATTTT	CASSFTGDQPQHF
14	TRBV7-7	.	.	TRBJ2-5	TGTGCCAGCAGCTTAGAAAACTCCAGGGGGACCCAGTACTTC	CASSLENSRGTQYF
15	TRBV11-2	.	.	TRBJ2-1	TGTGCCAGCAGCTTAGACTCTCTCTCCTACAATGAGCAGTTCTTC	CASSLDSLSYNEQFF
15	TRBV7-8	.	TRBD1	TRBJ2-5	TGTGCCAGCAGCCAGGGGACAGGGGGGCAGGAGACCCAGTACTTC	CASSQGTGGQETQYF
15	TRBV19	.	TRBD1	TRBJ1-6	TGTGCCAGTAGTATCCTGGACAGGCCCAACTTACCCCTCCACTTT	CASSILDRPNLPLHF
13	TRBV29-1	.	.	TRBJ1-4	TGCAGCGTTGGAAGGATAGGGGCTGAAAAACTGTTTTTT	CSVGRIGAEKLFF
14	TRBV7-9	.	TRBD1	TRBJ2-7	TGTGCCAGCAGCTTAGGACAGGGGGTTGACGAGCAGTACTTC	CASSLGQGVDEQYF
16	TRBV2	.	.	TRBJ2-1	TGTGCCAGCTCAAGGGGCCGGGGGGCAAAGGGGAATGAGCAGTTCTTC	CASSRGRGAKGNEQFF
13	TRBV5-5	.	TRBD1	TRBJ1-5	TGTGCCAGCAGCCCGGACAGGGTGCAGCCCCAGCATTTT	CASSPDRVQPQHF
15	TRBV11-3	few	TRBD1	TRBJ1-1	TGTGCCAGCAGCCCCAGAACAGGGGGATACACTGAAGCTTTCTTT	CASSPRTGGYTEAFF
15	TRBV7-9	.	TRBD1	TRBJ2-7	TGTGCCAGCAGCCCGACAGGGCCATCGCCCTACGAGCAGTACTTC	CASSPTGPSPYEQYF
15	TRBV9	.	TRBD2	TRBJ2-1	TGTGCCAGCAGCGTAGTGGCGGGGGGGCCGTATGAGCAGTTCTTC	CASSVVAGGPYEQFF
13	TRBV5-1	.	.	TRBJ2-2	TGCGCCAGCAGCTTAGGGGGAACCGGGGAGCTGTTTTTT	CASSLGGTGELFF
14	TRBV19	.	.	TRBJ1-1	TGTGCCAGTAGTATTTGGACAGTGAACACTGAAGCTTTCTTT	CASSIWTVNTEAFF
15	TRBV6-1	once	TRBD1	TRBJ1-2	TGTGCCAGCAGTGACCGCCAGGGGGTTGCTTATGGCTACACCTTC	CASSDRQGVAYGYTF
18	TRBV11-2	once	TRBD1	TRBJ1-2	TGTGCCAGCAGCTCGACCGGACAGGGTATCATCGCGGTCTATGGCTACACCTTC	CASSSTGQGIIAVYGYTF
13	TRBV7-9	.	.	TRBJ2-7	TGTGCCAGCAGCCTCCCCACATCCTACGAGCAGTACTTC	CASSLPTSYEQYF
12	TRBV7-9	.	.	TRBJ2-1	TGTGCCAGCAGCTCATATACCGAGGGGCAGTTCTTC	CASSSYTEGQFF
14	TRBV13	.	.	TRBJ1-1	TGTGCCAGCAGCTTAACCGGGAGCGGGAGGCGAGCTTTCTTT	CASSLTGSGRRAFF
16	TRBV6-5	.	TRBD1	TRBJ1-6	TGTGCCAGCAGTTACTCGACGCAGGGGGTTTATTCACCCCTCCACTTT	CASSYSTQGVYSPLHF
13	TRBV19	.	.	TRBJ2-7	TGTGCCAGTAGTATAAGCAGGGGCTACGAGCAGTACTTC	CASSISRGYEQYF
14	TRBV19	.	.	TRBJ1-5	TGTGCCAGTAGTATAGCGAGTTCCAATCAGCCCCAGCATTTT	CASSIASSNQPQHF
15	TRBV19	once	TRBD1	TRBJ2-1	TGTGCCAGTAGTTACGGGACAGGGCCCTACAATGAGCAGTTCTTC	CASSYGTGPYNEQFF
16	TRBV7-9	.	.	TRBJ2-3	TGTGCCAGCAGCTTAAGGACCGGACAAAGCACAGATACGCAGTATTTT	CASSLRTGQSTDTQYF
14	TRBV5-1	few	.	TRBJ1-2	TGCGCCAGCAGCTTGGACAGGCCCGACTATGGCTACACCTTC	CASSLDRPDYGYTF
16	TRBV7-9	once	.	TRBJ2-1	TGTGCCAGCAGCCCCATACCCACAGGGCTCTACAATGAGCAGTTCTTC	CASSPIPTGLYNEQFF
14	TRBV30	once	.	TRBJ2-7	TGTGCCTGGAGTACTCCGGGGAGCTCCTACGAGCAGTACTTC	CAWSTPGSSYEQYF
14	TRBV30	few	TRBD1	TRBJ1-5	TGTGCCTGGAGTGGAAGACAGGGACAACAGCCCCAGCATTTT	CAWSGRQGQQPQHF
14	TRBV6-1	once	.	TRBJ2-7	TGTGCCAGCTTCACGCGGGACCAAGCCTACGAGCAGTACTTC	CASFTRDQAYEQYF
14	TRBV5-1	once	TRBD2	TRBJ2-5	TGCGCCAGCAGGTTAGCGGGGGCCCAAGAGACCCAGTACTTC	CASRLAGAQETQYF
14	TRBV5-1	.	.	TRBJ1-1	TGCGCCAGCAGCTTGGTCGAGAGAAACACTGAAGCTTTCTTT	CASSLVERNTEAFF
12	TRBV4-3	.	.	TRBJ2-2	TGCGCCAGCAGCACACACACCGGGGAGCTGTTTTTT	CASSTHTGELFF
15	TRBV2	.	TRBD1	TRBJ2-1	TGTGCCAGCAGCAAAACAGGGGTGCGGTACAATGAGCAGTTCTTC	CASSKTGVRYNEQFF
14	TRBV7-9	.	TRBD1	TRBJ1-2	TGTGCCAGCAGCCGGACAGGCGGCAACTATGGCTACACCTTC	CASSRTGGNYGYTF
14	TRBV25-1	.	TRBD1	TRBJ2-7	TGTGCCAGCAGTCGTGGGACAGGGGCCCACGAGCAGTACTTC	CASSRGTGAHEQYF
13	TRBV29-1	.	.	TRBJ2-1	TGCAGCGTTGGACGGGACAACTACAATGAGCAGTTCTTC	CSVGRDNYNEQFF
13	TRBV10-1	.	.	TRBJ1-2	TGCGCCAGCAGTAACGACAGGAACTATGGCTACACCTTC	CASSNDRNYGYTF
15	TRBV9	.	.	TRBJ2-3	TGTGCCAGCAGCGGCGGGTTCCCTGTAGGAGATACGCAGTATTTT	CASSGGFPVGDTQYF
18	TRBV4-2	.	TRBD2	TRBJ2-5	TGTGCCAGCAGCCAAGTATCGGCCTCGCGGGGGTACCAAGAGACCCAGTACTTC	CASSQVSASRGYQETQYF